A selection of T cell receptor beta chains follows, all from one sample in a study of cytomegalovirus exposure and HLA in healthy donors. Measured with immunoSEQ multiplex PCR; TCRdb has only the in-frame clones, and not every one. Of 150,000 to 200,000 clones in the sample, around 80% are singletons; the top ten hold around 1.5%. Sequenced input: PBMCs. The receptors come from a man between 35 and 55 years old in good health and CMV-seronegative. The CDR3 runs from the conserved cysteine through the conserved F or W. Part of the rows lack a size; the others show once, few, many or a class for expanded clones.

>TRBV5-4|14|.
CASSPTGGGNTIYF
>TRBV18|20|.
CASSPLSTSSGRARGYEQYF
>TRBV7-2|14|.
CASSSPRGLSEAFF
>TRBV6-4|14|.
CASSETSGSYSQYF
>TRBV5-5|16|.
CASSLEPGSGANVLTF
>TRBV6-6|16|few
CASTRFTGAGSYGYTF
>TRBV4-1|17|.
CASSQVPPPGDTGELFF
>TRBV27|14|once
CASSFYRADTEAFF
>TRBV30|12|.
CAWSATGWEQYF
>TRBV6-5|15|.
CASSVLGEGNTEAFF
>TRBV19|13|.
CASSKQGSYEQYF
>TRBV11-3|16|.
CASSLGQGAIRETQYF
>TRBV9|15|.
CASSAQGMVAGGYTF